Listed below are T cell receptor beta chains from one sample, sequenced in a study of long-term antiretroviral therapy in people with HIV. The protocol was immunoSEQ multiplex PCR, while the TCRdb copy is restricted to in-frame clones and leaves out a portion. The sample yields 11,000 or so clones, approximately 80% seen once. The specimen was unsorted PBMCs, collected 1.2 years after starting antiretroviral therapy. The receptor source for this set is a man aged 40-49 years with HIV. CDR3s leave out the opening cysteine and the closing phenylalanine or tryptophan. D genes are given only for firm matches.

13 TRBJ2-7 TRBV4-2 NA ASSQDSGRSYEQY
12 TRBJ1-5 TRBV30 TRBD1 AWSPGTGNQPQH
14 TRBJ2-7 TRBV23-1 TRBD1 ASSQSSADRAGEQY
13 TRBJ2-1 TRBV2 TRBD2 ASSEETSGYTEQF
13 TRBJ2-2 TRBV2 TRBD2 ASSEASGAAGELF
14 TRBJ2-2 TRBV4-3 TRBD1 ASSQDRQGPTGELF
11 TRBJ2-1 TRBV29-1 TRBD2 SVERGGRNEQF
13 TRBJ2-7 TRBV7-6 NA ASSPEVTASYEQY
15 TRBJ1-1 TRBV21-1 NA ASSKTGTGGDDTEAF
10 TRBJ2-1 TRBV19 NA ASSIVGAEQF
12 TRBJ2-7 TRBV21-1 NA ASREGASSYEQY
13 TRBJ2-3 TRBV5-1 NA ASSSFSQGADTQY
13 TRBJ1-2 TRBV5-4 TRBD1 ASSLAGTARYGYT
14 TRBJ1-2 TRBV5-6 TRBD1 ASSSGWTGGGDGYT
11 TRBJ2-1 TRBV4-1 NA ASSQENGNEQF
12 TRBJ1-2 TRBV7-9 NA ASSWGRENYGYT
11 TRBJ2-5 TRBV7-2 NA ASSLVWGETQY
11 TRBJ1-5 TRBV28 NA ASSLGQGVPQH
13 TRBJ2-1 TRBV19 NA ASSIARGRRNEQF
12 TRBJ2-7 TRBV11-2 NA ASSLATGSYEQY
13 TRBJ1-2 TRBV18 NA ASSPMTGLYYGYT
12 TRBJ2-7 TRBV5-4 NA ASSLAGASYEQY
14 TRBJ2-5 TRBV27 TRBD2 ASSLVASGSQETQY
11 TRBJ2-7 TRBV12-5 NA ASGLVQSIEQY
13 TRBJ2-1 TRBV6-5 NA ASSYTGASYNEQF
13 TRBJ2-1 TRBV11-3 TRBD1 ASSHRDSPYNEQF
13 TRBJ2-4 TRBV19 TRBD1 ASSVFGTGIDIQY
10 TRBJ2-1 TRBV30 TRBD1 AWSAGTGRQF
11 TRBJ1-2 TRBV30 NA AWSVNRGFGYT
11 TRBJ1-6 TRBV2 NA ASSGFTNSPLH
13 TRBJ1-4 TRBV9 TRBD1 ASSPRQGENEKLF